One and the same sample provided the 19 T cell receptor beta chains below, sequenced in a study of T cell changes during pregnancy in multiple sclerosis. TCRdb's table, derived via immunoSEQ multiplex PCR, lists solely in-frame clones and lacks some. The sample includes roughly 50,000 clones, around 92% of them seen just once. The sequenced sample was CD4+ T cells from peripheral blood mononuclear cells, obtained in the third trimester of pregnancy. The origin of the receptors is a female donor with multiple sclerosis, enrolled in a pregnancy study.

The chain recombines TRBV28 with TRBJ2-3; D is ambiguous. Germline V gives CDR1 MDHEN, CDR2 SYDVKM. Trimming took 7 bases from V and 1 from J, leaving 6 bases between them. The CDR3 length is 12 residues. In nucleotides, the CDR3 is TGTGCCAGCACCTCCGGCACAGATACGCAGTATTTT. It translates to CASTSGTDTQYF.

The chain is built from TRBV2 and TRBJ2-2, with D perhaps TRBD1 (5 bases). The germline gives CDR1 SNHLY, CDR2 FYNNEI. Trimming shortened V by 5 bases and J by 2 bases, and 15 bases separated the two germline ends. The CDR3 has 16 residues. Here the CDR3 reads CASSWVGHPNTGELFF. The CDR3 region has the DNA TGTGCCAGCAGTTGGGTGGGGCATCCCAACACCGGGGAGCTGTTTTTT.

A single count supports this clone. DNA of the CDR3: TGTGCCAGCAGCCAAAGGATACTCGTCCAGCGGGAGACGCAGTTCTTC. Its protein product is CASSQRILVQRETQFF. The J gene is TRBJ2-1, the V gene TRBV14; 8 nucleotides align to TRBD2. The CDR3 runs to 16 residues. In germline, CDR1 is SGHDN, CDR2 FVKESK. V gave up 2 bases and J gave up 12 bases; unmatched junction bases: 15.

This rearrangement joins TRBV6-1 to TRBJ2-7; tentative D call: TRBD1 (5 bases). V was pared by 0 bases and J by 9 bases, with 12 bases between. Germline CDR1 and CDR2: MNHNS and SASEGT. The CDR3 totals 13 residues. CDR3 sequence: CASSEAVRGAQYF. CDR3 nucleotide sequence: TGTGCCAGCAGTGAAGCGGTAAGGGGTGCGCAGTACTTC.

The genes are TRBV25-1 and TRBJ2-7, with D perhaps TRBD2 (6 bases). V shed 2 bases and J shed 4 bases, with 12 bases lying between them. CDR1 is MGHDK, CDR2 SYGVNS, per germline. The CDR3 is 14 amino acids. CDR3 coding DNA: TGTGCCAGCAGTGAACGAGGGACTTTTTACGAGCAGTACTTC. It yields the protein CASSERGTFYEQYF.

In its sample, this clone was seen once. The V gene is TRBV5-1, the J gene TRBJ2-2; D is perhaps TRBD1 (6 bases). The CDR3 is made up of 14 amino acids. Trimming took off 4 bases at V and 7 bases at J, with 14 bases between the two ends. Germline V gene data show CDR1 as SGHRS and CDR2 as YFSETQ. This chain's CDR3 is CASSGDNRGGELFF. The CDR3, as DNA: TGCGCCAGCAGCGGGGACAATAGGGGCGGGGAGCTGTTTTTT.

This rearrangement joins TRBV18 to TRBJ2-5, with 10 bases that match TRBD2. Germline V CDR1 and CDR2: KGHSH, LQKENI. V shed 6 bases, J shed 1 base, and the junction held 8 bases outside the gene matches. There are 16 residues in the CDR3. The CDR3 nucleotides read TGTGCCAGCTCCCCCCTAGCGGGAGCTCTCCAAGAGACCCAGTACTTC. The encoded protein is CASSPLAGALQETQYF.

This clone came up once. This chain connects TRBV7-9 to TRBJ1-5; D is perhaps TRBD1 (6 bases). CDR1 and CDR2 (germline): SEHNR, FQNEAQ (reference sequence). Deletions cut 5 bases from V and 2 bases from J, with 13 bases between. The CDR3 is 15 residues long. This CDR3 reads CASSRDTPGNQPQHF. The CDR3 nucleotides are TGTGCCAGCAGCCGGGACACCCCGGGCAATCAGCCCCAGCATTTT.

The chain carries TRBV7-8 and TRBJ2-5; 11 nucleotides line up with TRBD1. The germline V gene encodes CDR1 SGHVS and CDR2 FQNEAQ. The CDR3 extends over 17 amino acids. V dropped 1 base and J dropped 5; count of bases not matched to a gene: 9. Written as DNA, the CDR3 is TGTGCCAGCAGCTTAGTGGTTAGGACAGGGGGCCAGGAGACCCAGTACTTC. This encodes CASSLVVRTGGQETQYF.

The chain employs TRBV6-5 and TRBJ2-7, with 7 nucleotides matching TRBD1. The V gene end was trimmed by 6 bases and the J gene end by 2 bases; junction bases not matched to a gene: 7. Germline CDR1 reads MNHEY; CDR2 reads SVGAGI. The CDR3 consists of 14 residues. The CDR3 reads CASRPPTGTYEQYF. Written as DNA, the CDR3 is TGTGCCAGCAGACCCCCGACAGGGACCTACGAGCAGTACTTC.

The chain links TRBV19 to TRBJ2-1; TRBD2 aligns across 14 bases. V dropped 4 bases and J dropped 0; count of bases not matched to a gene: 8. CDR3 size: 19 residues. Germline-derived CDR1 and CDR2 are LNHDA and SQIVND (reference sequence). CDR3 bases: TGTGCCAGTAGTAGCCTAGGACTAGCGGGAGGTAGCTCCTACAATGAGCAGTTCTTC. Protein: CASSSLGLAGGSSYNEQFF.

This rearrangement joins TRBV5-1 to TRBJ2-1, with D tentatively TRBD2 (5 bases). V lost 1 base and J lost 3, with 8 bases in between. Germline values: CDR1 SGHRS, CDR2 YFSETQ. The CDR3 contains 14 residues. For the CDR3, the DNA is TGCGCCAGCAGCTTGATACTAGACTACAATGAGCAGTTCTTC. Protein sequence: CASSLILDYNEQFF.

This clone appeared a single time. J is TRBJ2-1 and V is TRBV4-2; D ambiguous. The CDR3 extends over 11 amino acids. Germline assignment: CDR1 LGHNA and CDR2 YNFKEQ. V lost 2 bases and J lost 8, with 4 bases in between. The CDR3 DNA sequence: TGTGCCAGCAGCCAACTAGATGAGCAGTTCTTC. Translation: CASSQLDEQFF.

The chain joins TRBV7-6 to TRBJ2-5; D not resolved. CDR1 and CDR2 from the germline V gene are SGHVS and FNYEAQ. CDR3 length: 13 amino acids. V lost 5 bases and J lost 5, with 12 bases in between. The CDR3 spells CASSPSPPETQYF. The CDR3 bases are TGTGCCAGCAGCCCGTCCCCCCCCGAGACCCAGTACTTC.

The chain combines TRBV25-1 with TRBJ1-4; the match to TRBD1 covers 7 bases. The CDR3 runs 15 residues. After removal of 2 bases from V and 7 bases from J, the junction contained 7 bases not matched to a gene. Germline values: CDR1 MGHDK, CDR2 SYGVNS. CDR3: CASSEPASGGEKLFF. The CDR3 bases are TGTGCCAGCAGTGAACCTGCATCAGGGGGTGAAAAACTGTTTTTT.

The chain joins TRBV9 to TRBJ2-7; D is perhaps TRBD2 (6 bases). V was cut by 2 bases and J by 1 base, with 13 bases left in between. The CDR3 has 15 amino acids. CDR1 is SGDLS and CDR2 is YYNGEE in the germline V gene. This chain's CDR3 is CASSVSPLASYEQYF. The CDR3 DNA reads as TGTGCCAGCAGCGTGTCCCCCCTAGCGTCCTACGAGCAGTACTTC.

The chain carries TRBV27 and TRBJ2-7; the match to TRBD2 covers 7 bases. The CDR3 spans 14 residues. CDR1 and CDR2 from the germline V gene are MNHEY and SMNVEV (reference sequence). J gave up 5 bases and V 5 bases, and 9 bases lay outside the gene matches. CDR3 nucleotides: TGTGCCAGCAGTCCCTGGACTAGTTCCAACGAGCAGTACTTC. It codes for CASSPWTSSNEQYF.

This clone was recorded once. V gene TRBV27 combines with J gene TRBJ2-7; 10 nucleotides agree with TRBD2. Losses at the gene ends were 9 bases for V and 5 bases for J; bases not matched to a gene: 7. CDR1 is MNHEY, CDR2 SMNVEV, per germline (reference sequence). The CDR3 is 13 residues long. The DNA of the CDR3 is TGTGCCAGTAAAGGACTAGCGGTCAACGAGCAGTACTTC. The encoded protein is CASKGLAVNEQYF.

The chain couples TRBV28 to TRBJ1-2; 10 bases align to TRBD1. This CDR3 has 13 amino acids. Per germline, CDR1 MDHEN and CDR2 SYDVKM. V lost 7 bases and J lost 7; bases outside the gene matches: 6. The CDR3 reads CASTTGGDGGYTF. DNA for the CDR3: TGTGCCAGCACGACAGGGGGCGACGGTGGCTACACCTTC.